What follows describes a single T cell receptor beta chain. Its antigen remains unknown. Primers used in a second PCR of about 7 to 12 cycles were a sample-barcoded 5' primer and a J-beta primer mix. Each cDNA molecule carried a tag from a template-switch adaptor that contained 12 random nucleotides. TCRdb re-derived calls from the 5' RACE reads in MiXCR, one entry per CDR3 protein. The table lists roughly 1.9 million distinct CDR3 sequences, approximately 39% of them singletons. This sample is part of a study of blood T cells in healthy people across ages. Looked up from germline, CDR1 is SGHRS and CDR2 is YFSETQ. The V gene end was trimmed by 2 bases and the J gene end by 5 bases; junction bases not matched to a gene: 4. The CDR3 length is 15 residues. Whole-study findings and limits: Versus aged donors, long-lived donors had higher diversity and more naive CD4+ cells.

The receptor comes from a human donor in good health. This chain joins TRBV5-1 and TRBJ1-6, with 7 bases lining up with TRBD1. The specimen sequenced was blood. The DNA for the CDR3 is TGCGCCAGCAGCTTCCGGGACAGTCATAATTCACCCCTCCACTTT. This sequence encodes CASSFRDSHNSPLHF. Complete variable domain (other parts from reference TRBV5-1 and TRBJ1-6): KAGVTQTPRYLIKTRGQQVTLSCSPISGHRSVSWYQQTPGQGLQFLFEYFSETQRNKGNFPGRFSGRQFSNSRSEMNVSTLELGDSALYLCASSFRDSHNSPLHFGNGTRLTVT.